The clone carrying this T cell receptor (beta chain) has only a few counts. Germline V gene lookup returns CDR1 SGHTA and CDR2 FQGNSA. CDR3 length: 16 amino acids. J was trimmed by 1 base and V by 1 base; bases with no gene match: 5. This sample is drawn from a study of human T cells and chemical hapten exposure. Study-level information: A roughly 2 cm by roughly 2 cm inner upper arm patch received 2% DPC for sensitization. Alopecia areata, totalis and universalis patients, mostly female, were included.

MiXCR was run by TCRdb on the RACE reads, yielding one entry per CDR3 protein. In the table there are under 130,000 distinct CDR3 sequences, 30% to 35% of which are singletons. Time point denoted: patch test 3, about 24 weeks after DPC sensitization. The treatment denotes: therapeutic diphenylcyclopropenone sensitization with weekly scalp DPC. Those who donated were patients with alopecia, 18 to 70 years of age, and suitable for DPC. The sample consisted of whole blood, taken in connection with sensitization to the hapten diphenylcyclopropenone (DPC). This TCR was sampled from a man aged 35-49 years with alopecia areata. Some clones in this sample may be carry-over from other donors' samples. The J gene is TRBJ2-5, the V gene TRBV7-2; 8 bases are a match to TRBD2. The DNA of the CDR3 is TGTGCCAGCAGCTTAGTCGGGGGGGGCATCCAAGAGACCCAGTACTTC. Its translation: CASSLVGGGIQETQYF.